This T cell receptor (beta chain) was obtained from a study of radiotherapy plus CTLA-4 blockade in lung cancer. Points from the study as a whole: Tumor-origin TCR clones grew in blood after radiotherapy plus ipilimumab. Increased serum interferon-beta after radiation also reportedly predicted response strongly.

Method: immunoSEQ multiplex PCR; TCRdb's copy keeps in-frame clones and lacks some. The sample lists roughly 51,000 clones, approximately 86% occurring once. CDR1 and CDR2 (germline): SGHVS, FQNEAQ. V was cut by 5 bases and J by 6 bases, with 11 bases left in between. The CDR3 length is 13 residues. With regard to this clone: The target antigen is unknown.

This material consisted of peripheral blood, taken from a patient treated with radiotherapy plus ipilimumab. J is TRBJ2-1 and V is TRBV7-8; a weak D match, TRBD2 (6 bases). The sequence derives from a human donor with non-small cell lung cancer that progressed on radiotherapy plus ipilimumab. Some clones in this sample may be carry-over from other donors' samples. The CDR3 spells CASSMTRGNEQFF. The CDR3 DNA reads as TGTGCCAGCAGCATGACTAGGGGCAATGAGCAGTTCTTC.